This T cell receptor beta chain was captured by sequencing in a study of T cells after yellow fever vaccination (dated by TCRdb to the late 2010s). With regard to the full study: Libraries from fractions with low cell numbers were prepared with the SMART-Seq v4 Ultra Low Input RNA kit. To follow T-cell clones before and after primary and booster YFV17D yellow fever vaccination, bulk TCR alpha and beta repertoires were sequenced over time. Blood was collected at multiple timepoints before and after primary and secondary immunization, and bulk PBMC replicates and cell subsets were isolated. The cohort comprised two healthy male donors, one aged 18 to 29 and one aged 30 to 40 years. Broad study findings and their caveats: The secondary T-cell response was weaker than the primary response but faster, peaking on day 5 instead of day 15. Only a couple of donors were included in the study, so the extent to which the findings can be generalized is limited. Because abundant contaminating clonotypes from the bulk population could be contained in FACS-sorted repertoires, computational filtering was required. A small fraction of clonotypes appeared in both the CD4 and CD8 compartments, likely as a result of convergent recombination. After the booster, most of the clones that had expanded following primary vaccination were detected again (almost 98% of CD4 and 85% to 90% of CD8), which suggests that memory was broadly maintained.

TCR cDNA was synthesized by 5'RACE template switching, through which a universal primer site and unique molecular identifiers were introduced. Priming for cDNA synthesis came from both the TCR alpha and TCR beta constant segments. Two PCR steps were used to amplify libraries, with sample barcodes and sequencing adapters being added in the second step. Libraries were sequenced on Illumina HiSeq 2500 (2x100 bp) or NovaSeq (2x150 bp). The authors' analysis ran thus. Demultiplexing of reads and collapsing into UMI consensus sequences were performed with MIGEC, and V(D)J alignment was carried out with MiXCR. Vaccine-responding clonotypes were identified with edgeR using replicate PBMC samples, with FDR below 0.01 and a log2 fold change above 5 up to day 15 being required. Each bulk clonotype received a CD4 or CD8 identity based on whether the sequenced CD4 or CD8 repertoire contained that clonotype at higher abundance. TCRdb handled the public reads itself, with Q25 trimming in fastp and clone calling in MiXCR, and kept productive beta chains. Rows matching on CDR3 protein sequence are summarized as one entry with the most common DNA and genes. Clone size and V and J calls follow TCRdb, not the original study. Here the sample has 300,000 to 400,000 distinct CDR3 sequences; approximately 8% occur a single time. About 16% of the sample comes from the top ten.

The CDR3 covers 14 residues, taking in both the cysteine and the phenylalanine. Only CDR3 DNA is held: 42 bases, read in frame from base 1. The V and J ends are trimmed by 6 bases and 4 bases, leaving 15 bases between them. As encoded in the germline V gene (reference sequence), CDR1 is LNHNV while CDR2 is YYDKDF. The treatment or condition label on this specimen signifies: live attenuated yellow fever vaccine strain. Two biological replicates of bulk PBMCs were collected at each blood-draw timepoint. PBMCs were isolated from peripheral blood using a standard Ficoll-Paque protocol. TriZol was used to extract RNA from bulk PBMCs, from CD4 and CD8 fractions, and from dextramer-positive and dextramer-negative fractions. For this clonotype: The clone's antigen remains unknown. No much larger clone exists at a distance of one base, and base qualities are not known.

This chain joins TRBV15 to TRBJ1-2, with TRBD1 perhaps the D gene, on 6 matching bases. The TCR was taken from a man younger than 35 who received the YFV17D yellow fever vaccine. This sample comprised PBMCs, obtained approximately 47 days after the first yellow fever vaccination. The DNA is as follows: TGTGCCACCAGAGAGGGGGGGGAGTTCTATGGCTACACCTTC. This is translated as CATREGGEFYGYTF.